Detailed here is one T cell receptor (beta chain). Its specificity is not known. V was pared by 5 bases and J by 6 bases, with 9 bases of the junction left unmatched. The CDR3 loop spans 15 amino acids. CDR1 and CDR2 (germline): SGHTA, FQGNSA. Patients were ruled out by autoimmune disease history or systemic immunosuppression. Method: immunoSEQ multiplex PCR; TCRdb's copy keeps in-frame clones and lacks some. Among 60,000 to 70,000 clones, about 88% were seen once, and the ten largest hold around 0.6%. The entry originates in a study of OX40 agonist ivuxolimab in advanced cancers. The study, taken as a whole, reports: In the expanded peripheral T cells, antigen specificity was never determined.

The chain links TRBV7-2 to TRBJ2-7, with 11 bases matching TRBD2. Source: CD4+ or CD8+ T cells sorted from blood, taken in a trial of the OX40 agonist ivuxolimab. The clonotype originates from an adult with an advanced solid tumor such as melanoma, head and neck, liver or kidney cancer. CDR3 nucleotide sequence: TGTGCCAGCAGCACCATAGCGGGAGGGAGGGCCGAGCAGTACTTC. Its protein is CASSTIAGGRAEQYF.